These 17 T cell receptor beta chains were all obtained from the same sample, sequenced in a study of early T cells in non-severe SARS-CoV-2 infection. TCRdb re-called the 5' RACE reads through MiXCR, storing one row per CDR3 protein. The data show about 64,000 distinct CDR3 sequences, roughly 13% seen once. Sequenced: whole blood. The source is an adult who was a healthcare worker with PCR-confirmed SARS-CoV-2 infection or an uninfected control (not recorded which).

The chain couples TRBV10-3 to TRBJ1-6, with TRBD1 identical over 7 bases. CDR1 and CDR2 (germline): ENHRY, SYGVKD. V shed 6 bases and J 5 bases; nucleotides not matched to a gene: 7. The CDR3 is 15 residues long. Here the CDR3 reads CAIRTTGSDNSPLHF. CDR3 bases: TGTGCCATCAGGACGACAGGGAGCGATAATTCACCCCTCCACTTT.

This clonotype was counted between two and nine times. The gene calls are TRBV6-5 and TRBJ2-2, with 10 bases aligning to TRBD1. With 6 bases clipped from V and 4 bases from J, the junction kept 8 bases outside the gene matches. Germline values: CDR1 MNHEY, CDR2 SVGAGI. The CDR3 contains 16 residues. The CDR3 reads CASSRLGTGVTGELFF. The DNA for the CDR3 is TGTGCCAGCAGCCGCCTCGGGACAGGGGTCACCGGGGAGCTGTTTTTT.

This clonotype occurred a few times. The CDR3 here is CASSSLGDSNQPQHF. DNA for the CDR3: TGTGCCAGCAGTTCCCTTGGGGACAGCAATCAGCCCCAGCATTTT. The chain uses TRBV6-2 or TRBV6-3 and TRBJ1-5, with D tentatively TRBD1 (5 bases). V was pared by 4 bases and J by 1 base, with 11 bases between. The CDR3 contains 15 residues. Per germline, CDR1 MNHEY and CDR2 SVGEGT.

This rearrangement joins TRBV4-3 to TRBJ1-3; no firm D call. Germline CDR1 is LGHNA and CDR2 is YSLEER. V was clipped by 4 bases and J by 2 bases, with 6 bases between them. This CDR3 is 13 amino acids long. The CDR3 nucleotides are TGCGCCAGCAGCCTGACAACTGGAAACACCATATATTTT. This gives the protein CASSLTTGNTIYF.

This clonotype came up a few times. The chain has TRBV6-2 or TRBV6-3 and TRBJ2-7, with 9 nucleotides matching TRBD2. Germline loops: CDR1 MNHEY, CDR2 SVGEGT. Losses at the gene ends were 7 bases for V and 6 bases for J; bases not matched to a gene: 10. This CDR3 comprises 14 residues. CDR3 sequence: CASTTRAGGGEQYF. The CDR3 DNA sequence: TGTGCCAGCACCACCAGAGCGGGAGGAGGCGAGCAGTACTTC.

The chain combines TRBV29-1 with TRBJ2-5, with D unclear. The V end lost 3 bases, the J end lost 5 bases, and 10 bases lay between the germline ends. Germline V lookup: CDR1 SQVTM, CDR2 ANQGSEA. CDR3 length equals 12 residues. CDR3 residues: CSVDGADETQYF. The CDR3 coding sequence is TGCAGCGTTGACGGCGCGGATGAGACCCAGTACTTC. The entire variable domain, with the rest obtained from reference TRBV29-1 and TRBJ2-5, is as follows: SAVISQKPSRDICQRGTSLTIQCQVDSQVTMMFWYRQQPGQSLTLIATANQGSEATYESGFVIDKFPISRPNLTFSTLTVSNMSPEDSSIYLCSVDGADETQYFGPGTRLLVL.

The CDR3 nucleotides are TGTGCCAGCAGCAAAGACAGGCCAAGCACAGATACGCAGTATTTT. Translation: CASSKDRPSTDTQYF. V gene TRBV7-6 combines with J gene TRBJ2-3; weak D call: TRBD1 (6 bases). CDR1 SGHVS and CDR2 FNYEAQ come from the germline V gene. The V gene lost 5 bases and the J gene lost 0 bases, with 12 bases spanning the gap. This CDR3 has 15 amino acids.

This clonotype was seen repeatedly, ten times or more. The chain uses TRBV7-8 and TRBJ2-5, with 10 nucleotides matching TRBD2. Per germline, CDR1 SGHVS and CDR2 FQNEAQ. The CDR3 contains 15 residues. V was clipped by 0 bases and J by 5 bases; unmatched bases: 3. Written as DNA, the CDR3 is TGTGCCAGCAGCTTAGCCAGCGGGGGGGCGGAGACCCAGTACTTC. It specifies CASSLASGGAETQYF.

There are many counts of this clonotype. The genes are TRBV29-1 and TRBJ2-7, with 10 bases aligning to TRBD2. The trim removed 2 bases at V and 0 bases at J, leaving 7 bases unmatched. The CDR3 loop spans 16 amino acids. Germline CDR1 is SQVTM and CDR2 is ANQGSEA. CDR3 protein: CSVEKASGGLSYEQYF. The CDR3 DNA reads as TGCAGCGTTGAAAAGGCTAGCGGGGGCCTCTCCTACGAGCAGTACTTC.

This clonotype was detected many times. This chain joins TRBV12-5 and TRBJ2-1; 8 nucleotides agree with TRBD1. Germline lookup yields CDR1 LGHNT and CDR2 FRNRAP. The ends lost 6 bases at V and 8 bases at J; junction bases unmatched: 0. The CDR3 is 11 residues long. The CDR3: CASGQGDEQFF. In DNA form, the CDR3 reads TGTGCTAGTGGACAGGGGGATGAGCAGTTCTTC. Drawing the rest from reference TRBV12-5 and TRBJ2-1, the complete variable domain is DARVTQTPRHKVTEMGQEVTMRCQPILGHNTVFWYRQTMMQGLELLAYFRNRAPLDDSGMPKDRFSAEMPDATLATLKIQPSEPRDSAVYFCASGQGDEQFFGPGTRLTVL.

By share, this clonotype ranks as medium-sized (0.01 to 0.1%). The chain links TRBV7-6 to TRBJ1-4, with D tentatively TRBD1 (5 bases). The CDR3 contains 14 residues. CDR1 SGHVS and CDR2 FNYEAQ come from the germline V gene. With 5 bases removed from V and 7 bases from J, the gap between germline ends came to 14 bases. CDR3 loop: CASSRRDESEKLFF. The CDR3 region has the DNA TGTGCCAGCAGCCGCCGGGACGAGAGTGAAAAACTGTTTTTT.

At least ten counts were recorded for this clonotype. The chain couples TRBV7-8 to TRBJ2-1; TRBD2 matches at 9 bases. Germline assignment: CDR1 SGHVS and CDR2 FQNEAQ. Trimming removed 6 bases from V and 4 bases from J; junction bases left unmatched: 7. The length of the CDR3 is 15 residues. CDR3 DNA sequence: TGTGCCAGCAGTATTCTAGCGGGGTTATACAATGAGCAGTTCTTC. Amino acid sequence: CASSILAGLYNEQFF. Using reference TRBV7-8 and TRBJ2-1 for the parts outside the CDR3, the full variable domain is GAGVSQSPRYKVAKRGQDVALRCDPISGHVSLFWYQQALGQGPEFLTYFQNEAQLDKSGLPSDRFFAERPEGSVSTLKIQRTQQEDSAVYLCASSILAGLYNEQFFGPGTRLTVL.

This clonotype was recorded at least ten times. CDR3 residues: CASRASPGTGNMQPQHF. The DNA of the CDR3 is TGTGCCAGCAGGGCATCTCCCGGGACAGGGAATATGCAGCCCCAGCATTTT. The chain has TRBV6-5 and TRBJ1-5, with 9 bases lining up with TRBD1. Per germline, CDR1 MNHEY and CDR2 SVGAGI. The CDR3 has 17 residues. J was trimmed by 7 bases and V by 6 bases; bases with no gene match: 16.

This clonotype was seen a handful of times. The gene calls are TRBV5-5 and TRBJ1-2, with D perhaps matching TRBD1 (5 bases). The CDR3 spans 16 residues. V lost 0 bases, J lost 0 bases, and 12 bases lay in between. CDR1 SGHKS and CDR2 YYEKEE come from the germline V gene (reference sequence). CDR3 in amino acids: CASSLEGNRANYGYTF. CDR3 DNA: TGTGCCAGCAGCTTGGAGGGGAATCGAGCTAACTATGGCTACACCTTC.

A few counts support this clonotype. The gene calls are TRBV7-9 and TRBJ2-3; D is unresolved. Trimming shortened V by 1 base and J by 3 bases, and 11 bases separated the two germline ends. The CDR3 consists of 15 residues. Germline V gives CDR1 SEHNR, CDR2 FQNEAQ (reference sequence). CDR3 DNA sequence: TGTGCCAGCAGCTTAGTTGACACCTTAACAGATACGCAGTATTTT. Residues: CASSLVDTLTDTQYF.

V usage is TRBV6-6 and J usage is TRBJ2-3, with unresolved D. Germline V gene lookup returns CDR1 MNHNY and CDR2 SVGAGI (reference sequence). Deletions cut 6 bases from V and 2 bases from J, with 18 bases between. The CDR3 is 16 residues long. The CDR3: CASSPFTQRLTDTQYF. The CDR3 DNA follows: TGTGCCAGCAGCCCCTTTACCCAAAGACTCACAGATACGCAGTATTTT.

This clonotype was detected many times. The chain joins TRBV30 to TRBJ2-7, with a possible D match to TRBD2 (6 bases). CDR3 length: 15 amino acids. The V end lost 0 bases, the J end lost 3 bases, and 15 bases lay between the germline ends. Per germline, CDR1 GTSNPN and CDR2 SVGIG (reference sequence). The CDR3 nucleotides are TGTGCCTGGAGTGTGAAGACTAGTGGTGACTACGAGCAGTACTTC. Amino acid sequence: CAWSVKTSGDYEQYF.